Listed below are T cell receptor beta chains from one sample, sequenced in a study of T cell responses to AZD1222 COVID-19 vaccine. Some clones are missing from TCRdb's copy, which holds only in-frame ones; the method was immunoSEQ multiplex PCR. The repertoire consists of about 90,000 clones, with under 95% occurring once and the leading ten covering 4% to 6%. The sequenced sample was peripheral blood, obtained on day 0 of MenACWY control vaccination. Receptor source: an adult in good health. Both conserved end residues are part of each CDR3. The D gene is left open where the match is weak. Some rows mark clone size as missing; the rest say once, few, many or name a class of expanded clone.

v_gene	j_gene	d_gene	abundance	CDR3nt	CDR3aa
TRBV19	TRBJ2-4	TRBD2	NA	TGTGCCAGTAGTAATAGCGGGGCTGGTGGAAACATTCAGTACTTC	CASSNSGAGGNIQYF
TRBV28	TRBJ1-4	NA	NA	TGTGCCAGCAGTTCCGGATTTGGGGGGACGGCAAATGAAAAACTGTTTTTT	CASSSGFGGTANEKLFF
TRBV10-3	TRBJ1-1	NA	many	TGTGCCATCAGTGAGTCGGGGGGAGGGGCTGAAGCTTTCTTT	CAISESGGGAEAFF
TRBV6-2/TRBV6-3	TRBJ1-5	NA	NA	TGTGCCAGCAGTTATTTCGTCAGGGGTGAGCCCCAGCATTTT	CASSYFVRGEPQHF
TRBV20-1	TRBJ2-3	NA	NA	TGCAGTGCTAGTGCTCGGGGGAGCACAGATACGCAGTATTTT	CSASARGSTDTQYF
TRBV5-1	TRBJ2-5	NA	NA	TGCGCCAGCAGCCCGGCCGTCGGGGTAGGAGAGACCCAGTACTTC	CASSPAVGVGETQYF
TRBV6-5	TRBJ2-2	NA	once	TGTGCCACCACTGGGGGCACCGGGGAGCTGTTTTTT	CATTGGTGELFF
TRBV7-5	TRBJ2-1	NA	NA	TGTGCCAGAAGCTTCCCGGGACTAGCGGGGGGGCGGTCCTACAATGAGCAGTTCTTC	CARSFPGLAGGRSYNEQFF
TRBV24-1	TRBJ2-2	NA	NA	TGTGCCACCAGTTCCGGGACGAGGAACACCGGGGAGCTGTTTTTT	CATSSGTRNTGELFF
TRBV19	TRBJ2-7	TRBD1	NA	TGTGCCAGTAGTATAGCCCCAGGGGGAGCCCACGAGCAGTACTTC	CASSIAPGGAHEQYF
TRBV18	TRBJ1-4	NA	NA	TGTGCCAGCTCACCACAGCTCAGTGCAACTAATGAAAAACTGTTTTTT	CASSPQLSATNEKLFF
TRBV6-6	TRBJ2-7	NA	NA	TGTGCCAGCAGTCTCGACATAGCCTACGAGCAGTACTTC	CASSLDIAYEQYF
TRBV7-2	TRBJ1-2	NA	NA	TGTGCCAGCAGCTCCCCGAAGAACTATGGCTACACCTTC	CASSSPKNYGYTF
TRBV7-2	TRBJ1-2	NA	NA	TGTGCCAGCAGCTTGGGACTTTTTAACTATGGCTACACCTTC	CASSLGLFNYGYTF
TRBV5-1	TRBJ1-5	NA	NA	TGCGCCAGCAGTGCGGGGGGTGTGAATCAGCCCCAGCATTTT	CASSAGGVNQPQHF
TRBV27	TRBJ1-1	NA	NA	TGTGCCAGCAGTTTATCGGCAGGGCTTGGCACTGAAGCTTTCTTT	CASSLSAGLGTEAFF
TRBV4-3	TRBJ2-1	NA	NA	TGCGCCAGCAGCCAAGTCCGTCCCGGCAGGGGCAATGAGCAGTTCTTC	CASSQVRPGRGNEQFF
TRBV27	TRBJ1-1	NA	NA	TGTGCCAGCAGTCCAATGTCGGGCGAAGCTTTCTTT	CASSPMSGEAFF
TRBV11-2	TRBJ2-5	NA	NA	TGTGCCAGCAGCTTATCTTTCCGGACCCAAGAGACCCAGTACTTC	CASSLSFRTQETQYF
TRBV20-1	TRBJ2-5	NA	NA	TGCAGTGCTAGTTCAAGTCGTGGCGGGGCGATACAAGAGACCCAGTACTTC	CSASSSRGGAIQETQYF
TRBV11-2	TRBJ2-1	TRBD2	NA	TGTGCCAGCAGCTTAATTTCGGGACTAGCGGGAGGAGAGCAGTTCTTC	CASSLISGLAGGEQFF
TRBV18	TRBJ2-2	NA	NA	TGTGCCAGCTCACCTCCGGGTAACGCGAACACCGGGGAGCTGTTTTTT	CASSPPGNANTGELFF
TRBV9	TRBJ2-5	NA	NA	TGTGCCAGCAGCGCCTCCCCTCAAGAGACCCAGTACTTC	CASSASPQETQYF
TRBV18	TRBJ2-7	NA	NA	TGTGCCAGCTCACCAGGGCAGGGCTCGGGGGAGCAGTACTTC	CASSPGQGSGEQYF
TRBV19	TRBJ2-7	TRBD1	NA	TGTGCCAGTAGTCCCGGACAGGGCTATAACGAGCAGTACTTC	CASSPGQGYNEQYF
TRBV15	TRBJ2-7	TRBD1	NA	TGTGCCACCAGCAGAGGTACCGGGACAGGGAACTACGAGCAGTACTTC	CATSRGTGTGNYEQYF
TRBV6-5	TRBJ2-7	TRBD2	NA	TGTGCCAGCAGTTCCACCCTCCTAGCGGGACCCTACGAGCAGTACTTC	CASSSTLLAGPYEQYF
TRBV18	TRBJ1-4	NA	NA	TGTGCCAGCTCACCGGGGGGGCTGGGGGAAAAACTGTTTTTT	CASSPGGLGEKLFF
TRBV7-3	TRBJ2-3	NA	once	TGTGCCAGCAGCTCCGGCCCCACAGATACGCAGTATTTT	CASSSGPTDTQYF